Here is one T cell receptor beta chain with its context. Sequencing was performed with immunoSEQ multiplex PCR; in TCRdb, only in-frame clones are kept and a portion is missing. Counted here are nearly 95,000 clones, 87% occurring once; the ten biggest clones make up about 5%. The data belong to a study of blood T cell repertoires in COVID-19. CDR3 size: 14 residues. In germline, CDR1 is MNHNS, CDR2 SASEGT. V shed 1 base and J shed 10 bases, with 11 bases lying between them. Sequencing was carried out using peripheral blood. This TCR came from a woman of 80 years or more with acute or convalescent COVID-19. This chain uses TRBV6-1 with TRBJ1-6, with D maybe TRBD1 (5 bases). CDR3 region: CASSEVRGGSPLHF. CDR3 bases: TGTGCCAGCAGTGAAGTCCGGGGGGGATCACCCCTCCACTTT.